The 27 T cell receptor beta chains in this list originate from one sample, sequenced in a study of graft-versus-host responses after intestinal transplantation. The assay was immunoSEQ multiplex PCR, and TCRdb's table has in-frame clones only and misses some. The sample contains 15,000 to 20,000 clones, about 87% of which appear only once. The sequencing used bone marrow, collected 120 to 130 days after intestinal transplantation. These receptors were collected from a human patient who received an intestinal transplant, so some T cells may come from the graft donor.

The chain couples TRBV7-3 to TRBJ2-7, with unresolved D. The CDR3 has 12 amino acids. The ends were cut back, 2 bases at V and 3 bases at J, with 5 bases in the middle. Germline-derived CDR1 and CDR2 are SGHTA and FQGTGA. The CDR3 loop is CASSLGDYEQYF. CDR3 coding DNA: TGTGCCAGCAGCTTAGGGGACTACGAGCAGTACTTC.

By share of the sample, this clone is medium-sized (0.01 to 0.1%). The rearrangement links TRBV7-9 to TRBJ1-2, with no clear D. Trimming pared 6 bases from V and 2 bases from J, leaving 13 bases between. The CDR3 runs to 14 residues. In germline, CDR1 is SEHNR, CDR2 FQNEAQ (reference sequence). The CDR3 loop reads CASRREGWNYGYTF. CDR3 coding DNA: TGTGCCAGCAGGCGGGAGGGTTGGAACTATGGCTACACCTTC.

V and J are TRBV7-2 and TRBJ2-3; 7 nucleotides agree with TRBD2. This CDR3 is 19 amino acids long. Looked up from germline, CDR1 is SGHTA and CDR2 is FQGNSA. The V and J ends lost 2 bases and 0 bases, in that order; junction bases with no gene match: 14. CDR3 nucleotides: TGTGCCAGCAGCTTACGTCGGGGGGTGGGCGTCTCTAGCACAGATACGCAGTATTTT. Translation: CASSLRRGVGVSSTDTQYF.

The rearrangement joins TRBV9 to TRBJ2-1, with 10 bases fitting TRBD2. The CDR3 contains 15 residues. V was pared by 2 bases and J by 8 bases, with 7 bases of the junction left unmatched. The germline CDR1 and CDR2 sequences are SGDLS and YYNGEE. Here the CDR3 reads CASSVAQRGGDEQFF. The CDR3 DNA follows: TGTGCCAGCAGCGTGGCCCAGCGGGGGGGTGATGAGCAGTTCTTC.

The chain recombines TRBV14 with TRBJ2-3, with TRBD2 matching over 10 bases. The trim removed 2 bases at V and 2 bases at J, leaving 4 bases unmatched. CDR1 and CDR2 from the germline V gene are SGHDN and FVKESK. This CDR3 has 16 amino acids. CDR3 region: CASSQLLAGNTDTQYF. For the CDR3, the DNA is TGTGCCAGCAGCCAATTACTAGCGGGAAACACAGATACGCAGTATTTT.

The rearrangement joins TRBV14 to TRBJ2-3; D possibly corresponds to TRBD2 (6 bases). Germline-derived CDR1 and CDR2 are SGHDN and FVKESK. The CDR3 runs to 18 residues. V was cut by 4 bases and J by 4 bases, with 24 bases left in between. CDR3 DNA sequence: TGTGCCAGCAGCCCCCAAAGTCTCGGGAGATTTGTCGCAGATACGCAGTATTTT. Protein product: CASSPQSLGRFVADTQYF.

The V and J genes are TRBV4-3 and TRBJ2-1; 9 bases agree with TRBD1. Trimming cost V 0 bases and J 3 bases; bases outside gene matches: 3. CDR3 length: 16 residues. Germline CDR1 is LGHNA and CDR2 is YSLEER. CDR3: CASSQETTGGYNEQFF. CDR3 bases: TGCGCCAGCAGCCAAGAGACGACAGGGGGCTACAATGAGCAGTTCTTC.

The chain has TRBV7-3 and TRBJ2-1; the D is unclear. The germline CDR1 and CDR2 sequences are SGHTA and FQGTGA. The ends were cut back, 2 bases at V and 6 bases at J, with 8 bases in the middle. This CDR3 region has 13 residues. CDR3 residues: CASSLVPGNEQFF. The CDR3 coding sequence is TGTGCCAGCAGCTTAGTGCCCGGCAATGAGCAGTTCTTC. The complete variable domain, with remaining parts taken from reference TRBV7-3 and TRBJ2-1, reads GAGVSQTPSNKVTEKGKYVELRCDPISGHTALYWYRQSLGQGPEFLIYFQGTGAADDSGLPNDRFFAVRPEGSVSTLKIQRTERGDSAVYLCASSLVPGNEQFFGPGTRLTVL.

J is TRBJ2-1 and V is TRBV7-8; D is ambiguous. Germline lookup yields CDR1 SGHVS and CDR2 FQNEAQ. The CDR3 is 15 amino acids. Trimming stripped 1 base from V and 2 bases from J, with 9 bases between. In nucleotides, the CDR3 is TGTGCCAGCAGCTTAGGGGCGGTAACCTACAATGAGCAGTTCTTC. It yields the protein CASSLGAVTYNEQFF.

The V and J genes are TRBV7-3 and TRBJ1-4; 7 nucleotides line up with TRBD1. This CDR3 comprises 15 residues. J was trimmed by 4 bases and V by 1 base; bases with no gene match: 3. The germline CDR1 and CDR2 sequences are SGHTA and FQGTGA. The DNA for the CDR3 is TGTGCCAGCAGCTTAAGGGACAGAGTTAATGAAAAACTGTTTTTT. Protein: CASSLRDRVNEKLFF.

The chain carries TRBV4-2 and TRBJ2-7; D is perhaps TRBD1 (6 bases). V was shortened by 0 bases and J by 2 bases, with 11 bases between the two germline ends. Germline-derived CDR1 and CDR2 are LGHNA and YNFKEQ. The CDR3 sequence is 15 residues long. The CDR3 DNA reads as TGTGCCAGCAGCCAAGATTCGCAGGGGACCTACGAGCAGTACTTC. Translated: CASSQDSQGTYEQYF.

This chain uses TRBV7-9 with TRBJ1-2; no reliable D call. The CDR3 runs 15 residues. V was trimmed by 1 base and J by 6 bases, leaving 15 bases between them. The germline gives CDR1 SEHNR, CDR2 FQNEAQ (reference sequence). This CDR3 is CASSLVRGSGDGYTF. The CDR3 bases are TGTGCCAGCAGCTTAGTTCGGGGTTCGGGTGATGGCTACACCTTC.

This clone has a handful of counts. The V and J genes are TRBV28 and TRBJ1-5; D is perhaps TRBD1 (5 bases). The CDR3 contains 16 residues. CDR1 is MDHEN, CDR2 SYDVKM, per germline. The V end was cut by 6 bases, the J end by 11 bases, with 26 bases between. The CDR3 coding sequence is TGTGCCAGCAGCCCCTTTTACTGGGGCAGGCCCCAGACCCAGCATTTT. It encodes CASSPFYWGRPQTQHF.

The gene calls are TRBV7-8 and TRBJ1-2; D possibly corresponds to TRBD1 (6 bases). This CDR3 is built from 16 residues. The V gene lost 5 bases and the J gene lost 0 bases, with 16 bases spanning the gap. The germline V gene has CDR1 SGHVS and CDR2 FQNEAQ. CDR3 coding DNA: TGTGCCAGCAGCCCTCCGGACAGTACCTCTAACTATGGCTACACCTTC. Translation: CASSPPDSTSNYGYTF. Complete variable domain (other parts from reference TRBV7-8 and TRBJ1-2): GAGVSQSPRYKVAKRGQDVALRCDPISGHVSLFWYQQALGQGPEFLTYFQNEAQLDKSGLPSDRFFAERPEGSVSTLKIQRTQQEDSAVYLCASSPPDSTSNYGYTFGSGTRLTVV.

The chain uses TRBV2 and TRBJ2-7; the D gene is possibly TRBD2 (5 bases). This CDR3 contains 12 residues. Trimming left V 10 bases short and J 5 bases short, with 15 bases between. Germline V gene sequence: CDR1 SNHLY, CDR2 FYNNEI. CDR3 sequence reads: CAKSGSGNEQYF. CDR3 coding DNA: TGTGCCAAGTCGGGGTCGGGGAACGAGCAGTACTTC.

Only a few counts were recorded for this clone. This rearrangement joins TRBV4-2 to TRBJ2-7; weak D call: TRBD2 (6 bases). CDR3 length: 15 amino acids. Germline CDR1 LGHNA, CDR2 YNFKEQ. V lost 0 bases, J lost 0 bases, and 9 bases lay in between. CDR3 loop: CASSQEPSASYEQYF. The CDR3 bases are TGTGCCAGCAGCCAAGAGCCTAGCGCCTCCTACGAGCAGTACTTC.

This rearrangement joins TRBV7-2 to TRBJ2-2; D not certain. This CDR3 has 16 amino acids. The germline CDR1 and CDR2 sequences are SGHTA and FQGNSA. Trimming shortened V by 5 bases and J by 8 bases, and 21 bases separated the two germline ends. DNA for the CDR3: TGTGCCAGCAGCCAAGGCGGAACTCAGAGCGAGGGGGAGCTGTTTTTT. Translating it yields CASSQGGTQSEGELFF.

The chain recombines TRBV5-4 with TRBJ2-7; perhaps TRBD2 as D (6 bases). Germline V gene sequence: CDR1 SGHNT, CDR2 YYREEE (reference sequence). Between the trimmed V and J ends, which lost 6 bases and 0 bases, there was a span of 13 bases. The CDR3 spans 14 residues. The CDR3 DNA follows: TGTGCCAGCACACGGGAGTTAAGCTCCTACGAGCAGTACTTC. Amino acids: CASTRELSSYEQYF.

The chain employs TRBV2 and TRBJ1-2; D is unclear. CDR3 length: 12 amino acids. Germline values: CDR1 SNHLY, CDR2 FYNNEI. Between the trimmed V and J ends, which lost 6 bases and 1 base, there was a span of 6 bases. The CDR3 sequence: CASSRINYGYTF. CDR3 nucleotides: TGTGCCAGCAGCAGGATTAACTATGGCTACACCTTC.

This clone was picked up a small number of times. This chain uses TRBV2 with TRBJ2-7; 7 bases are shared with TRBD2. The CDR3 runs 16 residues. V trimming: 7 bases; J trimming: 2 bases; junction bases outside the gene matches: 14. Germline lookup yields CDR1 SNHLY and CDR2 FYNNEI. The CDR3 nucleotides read TGTGCCAGCATGGGGACTATGAGCGAGACGGCCTACGAGCAGTACTTC. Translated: CASMGTMSETAYEQYF.

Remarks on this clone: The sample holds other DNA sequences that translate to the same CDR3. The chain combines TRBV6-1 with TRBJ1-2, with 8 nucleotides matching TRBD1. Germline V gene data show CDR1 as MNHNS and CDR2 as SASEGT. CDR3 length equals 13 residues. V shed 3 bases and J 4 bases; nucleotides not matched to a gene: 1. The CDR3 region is CASSEQGAYGYTF. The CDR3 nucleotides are TGTGCCAGCAGTGAGCAGGGGGCCTATGGCTACACCTTC.

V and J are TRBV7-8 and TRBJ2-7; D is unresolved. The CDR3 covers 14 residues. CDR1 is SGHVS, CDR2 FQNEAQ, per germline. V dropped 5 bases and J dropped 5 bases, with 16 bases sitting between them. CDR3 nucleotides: TGTGCCAGCAGCCCACCCGGCCCTGGGGACGAGCAGTACTTC. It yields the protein CASSPPGPGDEQYF.

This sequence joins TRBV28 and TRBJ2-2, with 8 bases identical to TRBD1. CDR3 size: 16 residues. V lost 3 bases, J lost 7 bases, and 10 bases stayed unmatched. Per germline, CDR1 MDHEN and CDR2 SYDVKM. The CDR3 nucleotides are TGTGCCAGCAGTTTCCACTACAGGGGGTTTGGCGGGGAGCTGTTTTTT. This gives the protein CASSFHYRGFGGELFF.

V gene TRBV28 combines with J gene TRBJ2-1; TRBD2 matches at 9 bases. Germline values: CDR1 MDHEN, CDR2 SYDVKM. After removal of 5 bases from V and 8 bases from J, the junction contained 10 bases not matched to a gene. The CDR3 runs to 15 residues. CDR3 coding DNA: TGTGCCAGCAGTCGACTAGGCGGGGGGGGCGATGAGCAGTTCTTC. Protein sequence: CASSRLGGGGDEQFF.

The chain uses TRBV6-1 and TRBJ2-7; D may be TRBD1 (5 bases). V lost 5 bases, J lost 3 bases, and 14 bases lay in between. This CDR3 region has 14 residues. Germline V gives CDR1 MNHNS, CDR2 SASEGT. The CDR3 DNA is TGTGCCAGCAGTCCTTTTTCAGGGTACTACGAGCAGTACTTC. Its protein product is CASSPFSGYYEQYF.

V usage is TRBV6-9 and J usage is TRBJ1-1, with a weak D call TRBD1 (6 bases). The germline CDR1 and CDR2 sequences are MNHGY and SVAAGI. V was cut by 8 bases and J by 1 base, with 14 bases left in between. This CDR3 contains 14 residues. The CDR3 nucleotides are TGTGCCAGCCCCAACAGGGATACGAACACTGAAGCTTTCTTT. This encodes CASPNRDTNTEAFF.

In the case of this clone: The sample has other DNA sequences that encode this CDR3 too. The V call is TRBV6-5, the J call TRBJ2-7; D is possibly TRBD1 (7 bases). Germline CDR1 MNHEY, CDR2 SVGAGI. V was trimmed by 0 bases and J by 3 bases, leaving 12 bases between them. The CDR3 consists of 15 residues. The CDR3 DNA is TGTGCCAGCAGTTACTCGACCAGGGGGGACTACGAGCAGTACTTC. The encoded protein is CASSYSTRGDYEQYF.